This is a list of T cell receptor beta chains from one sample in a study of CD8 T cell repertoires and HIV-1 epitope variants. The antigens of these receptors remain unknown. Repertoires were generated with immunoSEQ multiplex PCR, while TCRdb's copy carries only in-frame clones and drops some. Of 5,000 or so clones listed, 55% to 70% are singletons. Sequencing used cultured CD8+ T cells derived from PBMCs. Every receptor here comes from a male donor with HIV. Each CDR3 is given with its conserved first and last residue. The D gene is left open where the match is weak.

CDR3: CASSSQDRQNTEAFF
J: TRBJ1-1
V: TRBV7-6
D: NA

CDR3: CASETGDYEQYF
J: TRBJ2-7
V: TRBV7-9
D: TRBD1

CDR3: CASSPDRGYEQYF
J: TRBJ2-7
V: TRBV28
D: TRBD1

CDR3: CASSIPDWGGGNQPQHF
J: TRBJ1-5
V: TRBV19
D: NA

CDR3: CASTHLQGMQFF
J: TRBJ2-1
V: TRBV6-5
D: NA

CDR3: CAIIIPQGNGYTF
J: TRBJ1-2
V: TRBV10-3
D: NA

CDR3: CATSSSLTGTDTQYF
J: TRBJ2-3
V: TRBV15
D: NA

CDR3: CASSPSGLAGSYEQYF
J: TRBJ2-7
V: TRBV27
D: TRBD2

CDR3: CASSQPSIQRGALSSTDTQYF
J: TRBJ2-3
V: TRBV4-1
D: TRBD2

CDR3: CASSDSTVTYEQYF
J: TRBJ2-7
V: TRBV4-2
D: NA

CDR3: CASSFGTGLLADTQYF
J: TRBJ2-3
V: TRBV5-6
D: TRBD1

CDR3: CASSPSQGGLYEQYF
J: TRBJ2-7
V: TRBV18
D: TRBD1

CDR3: CASSQDQGGELFF
J: TRBJ2-2
V: TRBV14
D: NA

CDR3: CASSLGGAGYGYTF
J: TRBJ1-2
V: TRBV28
D: NA

CDR3: CASSLDLKRYTGELFF
J: TRBJ2-2
V: TRBV5-6
D: NA